These T cell receptor beta chains were read from a single sample in a study of control samples from healthy donors and cancer patients. Here immunoSEQ multiplex PCR was the method, and the copy in TCRdb shows in-frame clones only, minus some. The top ten clones hold about 5% of a sample with tens of thousands of clones, approximately 85% of them seen once. Sample: blood. The receptors come from a man in his forties in good health. CDR3s include the opening cysteine and the closing phenylalanine or tryptophan. Fields, in order: clone size, D gene, J gene, V gene, CDR3 DNA, CDR3 protein. D genes are given only for firm matches. Size is omitted from some rows. Given values are once, few, many or a class for expanded clones.

clone size: once
D gene: .
J gene: TRBJ1-2
V gene: TRBV6-5
CDR3 DNA: TGTGCCAGCAGTTACTCCGGGAACGTAGGCTATGGCTACACCTTC
CDR3 protein: CASSYSGNVGYGYTF

clone size: .
D gene: TRBD2
J gene: TRBJ2-2
V gene: TRBV6-2/TRBV6-3
CDR3 DNA: TGTGCCAGCAGTTCTTTAGCGGGAGAGTTAGTCGGGGAGCTGTTTTTT
CDR3 protein: CASSSLAGELVGELFF

clone size: .
D gene: TRBD2
J gene: TRBJ2-3
V gene: TRBV11-3
CDR3 DNA: TGTGCCAGCAGCTTAGATCCCCTAGCGGGGTACACAGATACGCAGTATTTT
CDR3 protein: CASSLDPLAGYTDTQYF

clone size: .
D gene: .
J gene: TRBJ1-2
V gene: TRBV30
CDR3 DNA: TGTGCCTGGAGTGTACGAGGACCCTACACCTTC
CDR3 protein: CAWSVRGPYTF

clone size: .
D gene: .
J gene: TRBJ2-2
V gene: TRBV2
CDR3 DNA: TGTGCCAGCAGTGCTGGAACAGGGCGTAACACCGGGGAGCTGTTTTTT
CDR3 protein: CASSAGTGRNTGELFF

clone size: .
D gene: .
J gene: TRBJ2-7
V gene: TRBV7-2
CDR3 DNA: TGTGCCAGCAGCCCCCCCGGCCAGTACTCCTACGAGCAGTACTTC
CDR3 protein: CASSPPGQYSYEQYF

clone size: .
D gene: .
J gene: TRBJ1-1
V gene: TRBV14
CDR3 DNA: TGTGCCAGCAGCCAACAAGCGAACACTGAAGCTTTCTTT
CDR3 protein: CASSQQANTEAFF

clone size: .
D gene: .
J gene: TRBJ2-3
V gene: TRBV6-2/TRBV6-3
CDR3 DNA: TGTGCCAGCAGTTGGGGGACTAGCACAGATACGCAGTATTTT
CDR3 protein: CASSWGTSTDTQYF

clone size: once
D gene: .
J gene: TRBJ2-1
V gene: TRBV7-3
CDR3 DNA: TGTGCCAGCAGCACCACAGGGCTGAATGAGCAGTTCTTC
CDR3 protein: CASSTTGLNEQFF

clone size: .
D gene: TRBD2
J gene: TRBJ2-5
V gene: TRBV18
CDR3 DNA: TGTGCCAGCTCACCCTCGACGGGGGGCCAAGAGACCCAGTACTTC
CDR3 protein: CASSPSTGGQETQYF

clone size: .
D gene: .
J gene: TRBJ1-2
V gene: TRBV27
CDR3 DNA: TGTGCCAGCAGTTTATTCCTGGGCCCAGGGGAGGAGGGCTACACCTTC
CDR3 protein: CASSLFLGPGEEGYTF

clone size: .
D gene: TRBD2
J gene: TRBJ2-5
V gene: TRBV7-2
CDR3 DNA: TGTGCCAGCAGCCTAAGCGGGGGGCCTCAAGAGACCCAGTACTTC
CDR3 protein: CASSLSGGPQETQYF

clone size: .
D gene: .
J gene: TRBJ1-1
V gene: TRBV25-1
CDR3 DNA: TGTGCCAGCAGTGACGGGGGGAAGGGGAACACTGAAGCTTTCTTT
CDR3 protein: CASSDGGKGNTEAFF

clone size: few
D gene: TRBD2
J gene: TRBJ2-1
V gene: TRBV4-2
CDR3 DNA: TGTGCCAGCAGCCAAGATGGGACTAGCGGTTACAATGAGCAGTTCTTC
CDR3 protein: CASSQDGTSGYNEQFF

clone size: .
D gene: .
J gene: TRBJ1-2
V gene: TRBV7-2
CDR3 DNA: TGTGCCAGCAGCCCGTCACAGGGAACCGGCTACACCTTC
CDR3 protein: CASSPSQGTGYTF

clone size: .
D gene: TRBD1
J gene: TRBJ2-7
V gene: TRBV14
CDR3 DNA: TGTGCCAGCAGCCATTCCCGACAGGGGCACTACGAGCAGTACTTC
CDR3 protein: CASSHSRQGHYEQYF

clone size: .
D gene: TRBD1
J gene: TRBJ2-5
V gene: TRBV2
CDR3 DNA: TGTGCCAGCAAGGCACAGGGGGGTTTGGCCCAGTACTTC
CDR3 protein: CASKAQGGLAQYF

clone size: .
D gene: TRBD1
J gene: TRBJ1-1
V gene: TRBV25-1
CDR3 DNA: TGTGCCAGCAGTTGGACAGGGGGGGACACTGAAGCTTTCTTT
CDR3 protein: CASSWTGGDTEAFF

clone size: .
D gene: TRBD1
J gene: TRBJ1-1
V gene: TRBV28
CDR3 DNA: TGTGTCACAGAAGGAACACACAGGGGTAACACTGAAGCTTTCTTT
CDR3 protein: CVTEGTHRGNTEAFF

clone size: .
D gene: .
J gene: TRBJ1-2
V gene: TRBV5-6
CDR3 DNA: TGTGCCAGCAGCTTGGGGCAGGATAACTATGGCTACACCTTC
CDR3 protein: CASSLGQDNYGYTF

clone size: .
D gene: .
J gene: TRBJ2-5
V gene: TRBV11-3
CDR3 DNA: TGTGCCAGCAGCTTAGACCTAGAGGAGACCCAGTACTTC
CDR3 protein: CASSLDLEETQYF

clone size: .
D gene: .
J gene: TRBJ2-7
V gene: TRBV10-3
CDR3 DNA: TGTGCCATCAGTTGGACCGCGAGCTCCTACGAGCAGTACTTC
CDR3 protein: CAISWTASSYEQYF

clone size: few
D gene: .
J gene: TRBJ2-1
V gene: TRBV7-8
CDR3 DNA: TGTGCCAGCAGCCACCGGTGGGGCTCGGACAATGAGCAGTTCTTC
CDR3 protein: CASSHRWGSDNEQFF

clone size: few
D gene: .
J gene: TRBJ1-5
V gene: TRBV21-1
CDR3 DNA: TGTGCCAGCAGCAAAGCAGGGGGCCCCAATCAGCCCCAGCATTTT
CDR3 protein: CASSKAGGPNQPQHF

clone size: .
D gene: .
J gene: TRBJ1-3
V gene: TRBV11-3
CDR3 DNA: TGTGCCAGCAGCTTAGAACCCTCCTCTGGAAACACCATATATTTT
CDR3 protein: CASSLEPSSGNTIYF

clone size: .
D gene: .
J gene: TRBJ1-2
V gene: TRBV6-4
CDR3 DNA: TGTGCCAGCAGTGTGGAGGCCGGACCTAACTATGGCTACACCTTC
CDR3 protein: CASSVEAGPNYGYTF

clone size: once
D gene: .
J gene: TRBJ1-1
V gene: TRBV29-1
CDR3 DNA: TGCAGCGCTCGGGCGTCTATGAACACTGAAGCTTTCTTT
CDR3 protein: CSARASMNTEAFF

clone size: few
D gene: .
J gene: TRBJ1-4
V gene: TRBV20-1
CDR3 DNA: TGCAGCGCCGGGGGGGCGAGACTGTTTTTT
CDR3 protein: CSAGGARLFF

clone size: .
D gene: .
J gene: TRBJ1-4
V gene: TRBV27
CDR3 DNA: TGTGCCAGCAGTTTAATGAAGAGTGGTCCTGAAAAACTGTTTTTT
CDR3 protein: CASSLMKSGPEKLFF

clone size: .
D gene: .
J gene: TRBJ2-5
V gene: TRBV9
CDR3 DNA: TGTGCCAGCAGCGTAACAGGAACAGGCCAAGAGACCCAGTACTTC
CDR3 protein: CASSVTGTGQETQYF

clone size: .
D gene: TRBD1
J gene: TRBJ2-5
V gene: TRBV28
CDR3 DNA: TGTGCCAGCAGTTCTCGGACAGGGCAAGAGACCCAGTACTTC
CDR3 protein: CASSSRTGQETQYF

clone size: .
D gene: .
J gene: TRBJ1-1
V gene: TRBV11-3
CDR3 DNA: TGTGCCAGCAGCTTCCCTACGGACCACACTGAAGCTTTCTTT
CDR3 protein: CASSFPTDHTEAFF

clone size: .
D gene: TRBD2
J gene: TRBJ2-1
V gene: TRBV9
CDR3 DNA: TGTGCCAGCAGCGTAGGCGGGACTAGCAGATACAATGAGCAGTTCTTC
CDR3 protein: CASSVGGTSRYNEQFF

clone size: .
D gene: .
J gene: TRBJ1-1
V gene: TRBV30
CDR3 DNA: TGTGCCTGGAGTCCTAGCGCGGACACTGAAGCTTTCTTT
CDR3 protein: CAWSPSADTEAFF

clone size: .
D gene: .
J gene: TRBJ1-1
V gene: TRBV6-6
CDR3 DNA: TGTGCCAGCACCAGAACTCCCCAAACGAACACTGAAGCTTTCTTT
CDR3 protein: CASTRTPQTNTEAFF

clone size: few
D gene: TRBD1
J gene: TRBJ1-1
V gene: TRBV10-3
CDR3 DNA: TGTGCCACCGCGAGTTATTACAGGGGTAGGGACACTGAAGCTTTCTTT
CDR3 protein: CATASYYRGRDTEAFF

clone size: .
D gene: TRBD2
J gene: TRBJ2-1
V gene: TRBV29-1
CDR3 DNA: TGCAGCGTTGAAGGGGGAGGGGTCGATGAGCAGTTCTTC
CDR3 protein: CSVEGGGVDEQFF

clone size: .
D gene: TRBD1
J gene: TRBJ2-7
V gene: TRBV5-6
CDR3 DNA: TGTGCCAGCAGCTTGAGGGGGACAGGGGGCTCCTACGAGCAGTACTTC
CDR3 protein: CASSLRGTGGSYEQYF

clone size: .
D gene: TRBD1
J gene: TRBJ1-5
V gene: TRBV15
CDR3 DNA: TGTGCCACCAGCTCCGGGGGCAGGACAGGGCTCGGCAATCAGCCCCAGCATTTT
CDR3 protein: CATSSGGRTGLGNQPQHF

clone size: .
D gene: TRBD1
J gene: TRBJ2-4
V gene: TRBV7-2
CDR3 DNA: TGTGCCAGCAGCTTGCGGACCCTCGGGACAGTAGCCAAAAACATTCAGTACTTC
CDR3 protein: CASSLRTLGTVAKNIQYF

clone size: .
D gene: .
J gene: TRBJ1-2
V gene: TRBV4-1
CDR3 DNA: TGCGCCAGCAGCCAAGATCCCTTTTATGGGTCTAACTATGGCTACACCTTC
CDR3 protein: CASSQDPFYGSNYGYTF

clone size: few
D gene: .
J gene: TRBJ1-1
V gene: TRBV3-1/TRBV3-2
CDR3 DNA: TGTGCCAGCAGCCAAGGTGGGGGGGGCGAGACTGAAGCTTTCTTT
CDR3 protein: CASSQGGGGETEAFF

clone size: few
D gene: TRBD1
J gene: TRBJ2-7
V gene: TRBV27
CDR3 DNA: TGTGCCAGCAGTTCCGATATTGGGACAGAAATCTACGAGCAGTACTTC
CDR3 protein: CASSSDIGTEIYEQYF

clone size: few
D gene: .
J gene: TRBJ2-7
V gene: TRBV7-2
CDR3 DNA: TGTGCCAGCAGCTTAGCTTCAGGGGATCAGCACGAGCAGTACTTC
CDR3 protein: CASSLASGDQHEQYF

clone size: .
D gene: .
J gene: TRBJ1-1
V gene: TRBV10-3
CDR3 DNA: TGTGCCATCAGGCAGGGGAGGGCTAACACTGAAGCTTTCTTT
CDR3 protein: CAIRQGRANTEAFF

clone size: .
D gene: TRBD1
J gene: TRBJ1-2
V gene: TRBV5-5
CDR3 DNA: TGTGCCAGCAGCGTGGGACAGACCAACTATGGCTACACCTTC
CDR3 protein: CASSVGQTNYGYTF

clone size: once
D gene: .
J gene: TRBJ2-5
V gene: TRBV10-3
CDR3 DNA: TGTGCCATCAGTGCGGGGGAGACCCAGTACTTC
CDR3 protein: CAISAGETQYF

clone size: .
D gene: .
J gene: TRBJ2-1
V gene: TRBV19
CDR3 DNA: TGTGCCAGTAGCTACCGGAATAATGAGCAGTTCTTC
CDR3 protein: CASSYRNNEQFF

clone size: .
D gene: .
J gene: TRBJ1-2
V gene: TRBV19
CDR3 DNA: TGTGCCAGTAGTTCGATCGGGACCGCTCTTATCTATGGCTACACCTTC
CDR3 protein: CASSSIGTALIYGYTF

clone size: .
D gene: .
J gene: TRBJ1-1
V gene: TRBV6-2/TRBV6-3
CDR3 DNA: TGTGCCAGCAGTTACTCGGGCCGAATCGCTGAAGCTTTCTTT
CDR3 protein: CASSYSGRIAEAFF

clone size: .
D gene: TRBD1
J gene: TRBJ1-4
V gene: TRBV5-1
CDR3 DNA: TGCGCCAGCAGCTTGGAGGATGGACAGGGTCCTAAACTGTTTTTT
CDR3 protein: CASSLEDGQGPKLFF

clone size: once
D gene: .
J gene: TRBJ1-1
V gene: TRBV20-1
CDR3 DNA: TGCAGTGCTAGTTTGGCGGTCCGGGCTGGCAACACTGAAGCTTTCTTT
CDR3 protein: CSASLAVRAGNTEAFF

clone size: .
D gene: .
J gene: TRBJ1-1
V gene: TRBV23-1
CDR3 DNA: TGCGCCAGCAGTCTTCAGGGTCTGAACACTGAAGCTTTCTTT
CDR3 protein: CASSLQGLNTEAFF